These 24 T cell receptor beta chains share one sample of origin, sequenced in a study of blood T cell repertoires in COVID-19. Measured with immunoSEQ multiplex PCR; TCRdb has only the in-frame clones, and not every one. The sample lists roughly 320,000 clones, 90% to 95% seen once, with about 4% in the top ten. Material for sequencing was PBMCs or T cells enriched from blood (not recorded which). Receptors originate from a young woman who had been exposed to COVID-19.

This clone was found once. This sequence joins TRBV5-1 and TRBJ1-2, with unresolved D. The V end lost 3 bases, the J end lost 4 bases, and 13 bases lay between the germline ends. Germline V gives CDR1 SGHRS, CDR2 YFSETQ. This CDR3 has 14 amino acids. CDR3 sequence: CASSYTTSRYGYTF. The CDR3 DNA reads as TGCGCCAGCAGCTACACCACCAGTCGCTATGGCTACACCTTC.

The chain carries TRBV2 and TRBJ1-4, with D possibly matching TRBD1 (6 bases). Germline V gene data show CDR1 as SNHLY and CDR2 as FYNNEI. V lost 5 bases to trimming and J lost 8 bases, with 18 bases between them. The CDR3 spans 15 residues. CDR3 residues: CASSIQGPQGEKLFF. In DNA, the CDR3 is TGTGCCAGCAGTATTCAGGGGCCGCAGGGGGAAAAACTGTTTTTT.

The chain employs TRBV7-8 and TRBJ1-2; 8 bases align to TRBD1. There are 15 residues in the CDR3. Germline V lookup: CDR1 SGHVS, CDR2 FQNEAQ. Trimming at V came to 5 bases and at J to 6 bases, leaving 11 bases not matched to a gene. The CDR3 sequence is CASSLLGQGLDGYTF. The CDR3, as DNA: TGTGCCAGCAGCCTCCTTGGACAGGGTTTAGATGGCTACACCTTC.

The J gene is TRBJ2-3, the V gene TRBV7-9, with D maybe TRBD1 (6 bases). The V end was cut by 3 bases, the J end by 2 bases, with 15 bases between. CDR1 is SEHNR, CDR2 FQNEAQ, per germline (reference sequence). The CDR3 is made up of 16 amino acids. The CDR3 nucleotides are TGTGCCAGCAGCTTCCCCCTTGAGGGGGACACAGATACGCAGTATTTT. It encodes CASSFPLEGDTDTQYF.

This rearrangement joins TRBV6-6 to TRBJ2-3; TRBD2 is a possible D gene (5 bases). The germline CDR1 and CDR2 sequences are MNHNY and SVGAGI (reference sequence). Trimming left V 6 bases short and J 7 bases short, with 8 bases between. The CDR3 totals 11 residues. The CDR3 reads CASSSGNTQYF. The CDR3 nucleotides read TGTGCCAGCAGCAGCGGAAATACGCAGTATTTT.

The V and J genes are TRBV7-2 and TRBJ1-2, with a weak D call TRBD1 (5 bases). Trimming left V 1 base short and J 7 bases short, with 10 bases between. Germline-derived CDR1 and CDR2 are SGHTA and FQGNSA. The CDR3 runs 13 residues. DNA of the CDR3: TGTGCCAGCAGCTTAGGCAGGGATGGTGGCTACACCTTC. It is translated as CASSLGRDGGYTF.

The rearrangement uses TRBV9 and TRBJ1-2, with 8 bases matching TRBD1. V shed 0 bases and J 2 bases; nucleotides not matched to a gene: 6. Germline values: CDR1 SGDLS, CDR2 YYNGEE. This CDR3 has 16 residues. As DNA, the CDR3 is TGTGCCAGCAGCGTAGATGACAGGGGCTCGAACTATGGCTACACCTTC. Its protein product is CASSVDDRGSNYGYTF. Complete variable domain (other parts from reference TRBV9 and TRBJ1-2): DSGVTQTPKHLITATGQRVTLRCSPRSGDLSVYWYQQSLDQGLQFLIQYYNGEERAKGNILERFSAQQFPDLHSELNLSSLELGDSALYFCASSVDDRGSNYGYTFGSGTRLTVV.

The rearrangement uses TRBV4-3 and TRBJ1-2; D might be TRBD1 (6 bases). The CDR3 covers 16 residues. The germline V gene encodes CDR1 LGHNA and CDR2 YSLEER. V was pared by 0 bases and J by 5 bases, with 16 bases between. The CDR3 region is CASSQDRDTAIYGYTF. The DNA for the CDR3 is TGCGCCAGCAGCCAAGACCGGGACACGGCGATATATGGCTACACCTTC.

The chain couples TRBV3-1 (or the pseudogene TRBV3-2) to TRBJ2-7; TRBD1 is a possible D gene (5 bases). CDR1 LGHDT and CDR2 YNNKEL come from the germline V gene (reference sequence). The CDR3 consists of 14 residues. Trimming cost V 1 base and J 4 bases, with 11 bases left between them. The CDR3 nucleotides are TGTGCCAGCAGCCAAGGACCTCAGGGTTACGAGCAGTACTTC. The encoded protein is CASSQGPQGYEQYF.

The CDR3 sequence: CASSSGTGGAYGYTF. Written as DNA, the CDR3 is TGTGCCAGCAGCTCGGGGACAGGAGGGGCCTATGGCTACACCTTC. This rearrangement joins TRBV7-3 to TRBJ1-2; 8 positions agree with TRBD1. J was trimmed by 4 bases and V by 4 bases; bases with no gene match: 8. This CDR3 comprises 15 residues. Germline V gene data show CDR1 as SGHTA and CDR2 as FQGTGA.

The CDR3: CASSDYGQGGSPLHF. The CDR3 DNA reads TGTGCCAGCAGTGACTACGGGCAGGGAGGCTCACCCCTCCACTTT. J is TRBJ1-6 and V is TRBV2; D perhaps matches TRBD1 (5 bases). Deletions cut 3 bases from V and 10 bases from J, with 16 bases between. The CDR3 contains 15 residues. The V gene's germline CDR1 is SNHLY and CDR2 FYNNEI.

V and J are TRBV19 and TRBJ1-2, with D maybe TRBD1 (5 bases). Germline-derived CDR1 and CDR2 are LNHDA and SQIVND (reference sequence). Trimming took off 7 bases at V and 2 bases at J, with 11 bases between the two ends. This CDR3 has 13 amino acids. DNA for the CDR3: TGTGCCAGTAATCAGGGATTGAACTATGGCTACACCTTC. Protein sequence: CASNQGLNYGYTF.

On this clone itself: The junction differs from germline at one of its ends, possibly a read error. The J gene is TRBJ2-3, the V gene TRBV6-1; D possibly corresponds to TRBD1 (6 bases). CDR1 and CDR2 (germline): MNHNS, SASEGT. CDR3 size: 16 residues. CDR3 nucleotides: TGTGCCAGCAGTGAATCAGCACAGGGAGCCACATATACGCAGTATTTT. Protein sequence: CASSESAQGATYTQYF.

The rearrangement joins TRBV7-3 to TRBJ2-3; D call uncertain. V was cut by 2 bases and J by 4 bases, with 4 bases left in between. The V gene's germline CDR1 is SGHTA and CDR2 FQGTGA. The CDR3 has 12 residues. CDR3: CASSLYADTQYF. As DNA, the CDR3 is TGTGCCAGCAGCTTATATGCAGATACGCAGTATTTT. Variable domain in full (rest from reference TRBV7-3 and TRBJ2-3): GAGVSQTPSNKVTEKGKYVELRCDPISGHTALYWYRQSLGQGPEFLIYFQGTGAADDSGLPNDRFFAVRPEGSVSTLKIQRTERGDSAVYLCASSLYADTQYFGPGTRLTVL.

The rearrangement joins TRBV28 to TRBJ1-2; the D gene is possibly TRBD1 (6 bases). The CDR3 totals 14 residues. V was cut by 6 bases and J by 2 bases, with 13 bases left in between. Germline V gene data show CDR1 as MDHEN and CDR2 as SYDVKM. The chain's CDR3 is CASSSGAFNYGYTF. For the CDR3, the DNA is TGTGCCAGCAGCTCAGGGGCTTTCAACTATGGCTACACCTTC.

Here the CDR3 DNA reads TGTGCCAGCAGCAATAATTTTGGGAACAGGGGCGGGAGGGGGACTGAAGCTTTCTTT. Protein sequence: CASSNNFGNRGGRGTEAFF. The gene calls are TRBV7-9 and TRBJ1-1, with TRBD1 matching over 7 bases. The CDR3 extends over 19 amino acids. Germline lookup yields CDR1 SEHNR and CDR2 FQNEAQ (reference sequence). V shed 5 bases, J shed 5 bases, and the junction held 23 bases outside the gene matches.

In this sample, this clone turned up once. This CDR3 is CASSPSLTAALRNEQYF. The CDR3 coding sequence is TGTGCCAGCTCACCATCCTTAACAGCAGCCCTACGAAACGAGCAGTACTTC. This chain links TRBV18 with TRBJ2-7; D is undetermined. Trimming removed 2 bases from V and 5 bases from J, with 22 bases in between. Germline assignment: CDR1 KGHSH and CDR2 LQKENI. CDR3 length: 17 residues.

The rearrangement uses TRBV7-3 and TRBJ2-1; TRBD1 matches at 9 bases. V shed 5 bases and J 9 bases; nucleotides not matched to a gene: 11. The germline gives CDR1 SGHTA, CDR2 FQGTGA. The CDR3 sequence is 15 residues long. CDR3 nucleotide sequence: TGTGCCAGCAGCGAAACAGGGGGCGCCCCCGGTGAGCAGTTCTTC. Translation: CASSETGGAPGEQFF.

The J gene is TRBJ1-6, the V gene TRBV13, with 9 bases matching TRBD1. Germline V CDR1 and CDR2: PRHDT, FYEKMQ (reference sequence). The V segment lost 3 bases and the J segment 9 bases; nucleotides outside the gene matches: 6. CDR3 length: 15 residues. The CDR3 sequence is CASSFYRGRGSPLHF. The CDR3 nucleotides read TGTGCCAGCAGCTTTTACAGGGGGCGGGGTTCACCCCTCCACTTT.

The chain combines TRBV18 with TRBJ2-7; TRBD2 agrees at 10 bases. Germline loops: CDR1 KGHSH, CDR2 LQKENI. J lost 0 bases, V lost 2 bases, and 7 bases had no gene match. This CDR3 spans 17 amino acids. CDR3: CASSPGAGGPISYEQYF. The CDR3 region has the DNA TGTGCCAGCTCACCAGGAGCGGGGGGGCCCATCTCCTACGAGCAGTACTTC.

The chain has TRBV15 and TRBJ2-3; perhaps TRBD1 as D (5 bases). The CDR3 extends over 18 amino acids. Between the trimmed V and J ends, which lost 0 bases and 6 bases, there was a span of 22 bases. CDR1 is LNHNV, CDR2 YYDKDF, per germline (reference sequence). DNA of the CDR3: TGTGCCACCAGCAGAGATTTGTGGCAGGGTGATACTACGGATACGCAGTATTTT. Translation: CATSRDLWQGDTTDTQYF.

This clone was counted a few times. For the CDR3, the DNA is TGTGCCAGCAGCGTAGTGGGGCGGAACTACGATACGCAGTATTTT. This gives the protein CASSVVGRNYDTQYF. This chain links TRBV9 with TRBJ2-3; tentatively, D is TRBD1 (5 bases). Between the trimmed V and J ends, which lost 0 bases and 6 bases, there was a span of 14 bases. Germline V gives CDR1 SGDLS, CDR2 YYNGEE. CDR3 length: 15 amino acids. The full variable domain, its missing parts supplied by reference TRBV9 and TRBJ2-3, is DSGVTQTPKHLITATGQRVTLRCSPRSGDLSVYWYQQSLDQGLQFLIQYYNGEERAKGNILERFSAQQFPDLHSELNLSSLELGDSALYFCASSVVGRNYDTQYFGPGTRLTVL.

This chain links TRBV5-1 with TRBJ2-7, with 9 bases fitting TRBD1. CDR1 and CDR2 (germline): SGHRS, YFSETQ. This CDR3 comprises 16 residues. The V gene end was trimmed by 4 bases and the J gene end by 5 bases; junction bases not matched to a gene: 13. The CDR3 is CASSPNLYRGRDEQYF. CDR3 in DNA: TGCGCCAGCAGCCCCAACCTCTACAGGGGGCGCGACGAGCAGTACTTC.

CDR3 region: CASRRTSGALYQETQYF. The CDR3 DNA is TGTGCCAGCAGGCGGACTAGCGGGGCCCTGTACCAAGAGACCCAGTACTTC. J is TRBJ2-5 and V is TRBV5-5; 12 nucleotides match TRBD2. J gave up 0 bases and V 5 bases, and 8 bases lay outside the gene matches. The CDR3 runs 17 residues. Germline-derived CDR1 and CDR2 are SGHKS and YYEKEE (reference sequence).